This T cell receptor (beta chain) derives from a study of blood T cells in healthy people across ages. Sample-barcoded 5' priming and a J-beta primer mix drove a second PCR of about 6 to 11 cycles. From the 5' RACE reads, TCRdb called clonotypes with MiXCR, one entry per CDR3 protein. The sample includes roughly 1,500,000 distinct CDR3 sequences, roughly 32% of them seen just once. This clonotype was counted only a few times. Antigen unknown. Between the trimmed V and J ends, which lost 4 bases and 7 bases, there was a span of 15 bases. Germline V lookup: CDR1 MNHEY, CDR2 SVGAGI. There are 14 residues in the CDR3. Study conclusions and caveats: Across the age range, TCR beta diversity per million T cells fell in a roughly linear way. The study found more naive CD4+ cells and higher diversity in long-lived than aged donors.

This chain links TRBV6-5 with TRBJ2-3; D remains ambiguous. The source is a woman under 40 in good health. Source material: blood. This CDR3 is CASSLYGPRYTQYF. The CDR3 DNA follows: TGTGCCAGCAGTTTATACGGGCCTCGCTATACGCAGTATTTT.